This T cell receptor (beta chain) stems from a study of vaccination effects on CD4 cells after COVID-19. Study outcomes and limitations: Infection-derived and vaccine-derived clones contracted markedly late after vaccination.

Sequencing used immunoSEQ multiplex PCR; TCRdb keeps in-frame clones, though not all of them. This sample yields some 40,000 clones, of which around two thirds are seen a single time; 7.7% belongs to the top ten. After roughly 10 days in culture, the CD4+ T cells were isolated. Each participant received a vaccine that was either BNT162b2 or mRNA-1273, given as two doses. Prior SARS-CoV-2 infection was absent in the vaccine recipients, as shown by negative nucleocapsid antibodies. Replacing half the medium with IL-2 medium was done on days 3 and 7. A word on this clone: Its antigen remains unknown.

V was clipped by 3 bases and J by 6 bases, with 8 bases between them. The CDR3 is 12 amino acids. Looked up from germline, CDR1 is SNHLY and CDR2 is FYNNEI. This material consisted of CD4+ T cells from PBMCs cultured without peptide, taken after COVID-19 vaccination. The chain carries TRBV2 and TRBJ1-2; D possibly corresponds to TRBD1 (5 bases). The source is a human donor who received a COVID-19 vaccine. The CDR3 nucleotides read TGTGCCAGCAGTGATATGGGGGATGGCTACACCTTC. Its protein is CASSDMGDGYTF.